These T cell receptor beta chains were read from a single sample in a study of shared clonotypes between healthy human individuals. The table came from immunoSEQ multiplex PCR; TCRdb's copy has only in-frame clones and leaves some out. The table has hundreds of thousands of clones, 60% to 75% seen once. The sample taken for sequencing was memory CD4+ T cells sorted from blood. The receptors were gathered from a woman aged 25 to 39 in good health. Both conserved end residues are part of each CDR3. A D gene is named only where the DNA matches it firmly. Clone size is shown for a subset of rows, as once, few, many or a class of expanded clone.

abundance	v_gene	d_gene	j_gene	CDR3aa	CDR3nt
NA	TRBV5-1	NA	TRBJ2-4	CASSLEGSGNIQYF	TGCGCCAGCAGCTTGGAGGGTAGCGGAAACATTCAGTACTTC
NA	TRBV30	NA	TRBJ1-2	CAWSRGEIYGYTF	TGTGCCTGGAGTAGGGGGGAAATCTATGGCTACACCTTC
NA	TRBV19	NA	TRBJ2-2	CATVTGRNTGELFF	TGTGCCACCGTAACAGGGAGAAACACCGGGGAGCTGTTTTTT
NA	TRBV5-4	NA	TRBJ2-1	CASSQDSQNEQFF	TGTGCCAGCAGCCAGGACTCTCAGAATGAGCAGTTCTTC
NA	TRBV7-7	TRBD2	TRBJ2-1	CASSLVGGTSGSNEQFF	TGTGCCAGCAGCTTAGTTGGGGGGACTAGCGGGAGTAATGAGCAGTTCTTC
NA	TRBV7-8	NA	TRBJ2-2	CASSLVGANTGELFF	TGTGCCAGCAGCTTAGTCGGAGCGAACACCGGGGAGCTGTTTTTT
many	TRBV27	NA	TRBJ1-5	CASSLVIGALAQHF	TGTGCCAGCAGTTTAGTGATAGGGGCATTAGCCCAGCATTTT
NA	TRBV5-1	NA	TRBJ2-6	CASSLLSSGANVLTF	TGCGCCAGCAGCTTGTTGTCGTCTGGGGCCAACGTCCTGACTTTC
NA	TRBV7-6	NA	TRBJ2-1	CASSFTEHNEQFF	TGTGCCAGCAGCTTCACAGAGCACAATGAGCAGTTCTTC
few	TRBV6-5	NA	TRBJ1-3	CASRNPSPGNTIYF	TGTGCCAGCAGGAACCCGTCGCCTGGAAACACCATATATTTT
NA	TRBV6-6	NA	TRBJ1-5	CASSPGTGVNQPQHF	TGTGCCAGCAGTCCCGGGACGGGAGTTAATCAGCCCCAGCATTTT
NA	TRBV7-2	NA	TRBJ2-5	CASSFGSRETQYF	TGTGCCAGCAGCTTCGGGAGTCGGGAGACCCAGTACTTC
NA	TRBV7-3	TRBD2	TRBJ2-5	CASSPQGGGGETQYF	TGTGCCAGCAGCCCCCAGGGCGGGGGGGGAGAGACCCAGTACTTC
NA	TRBV19	NA	TRBJ1-2	CASRLLVGAPGNNYGYTF	TGTGCCAGTAGGCTATTAGTTGGGGCACCTGGTAATAACTATGGCTACACCTTC
NA	TRBV11-2	NA	TRBJ2-2	CASSHGTPINTGELFF	TGTGCCAGCAGCCACGGGACTCCGATTAACACCGGGGAGCTGTTTTTT
NA	TRBV7-7	TRBD2	TRBJ2-1	CASSGSTSGSYNEQFF	TGTGCCAGCAGCGGATCTACTAGCGGGTCCTACAATGAGCAGTTCTTC
NA	TRBV6-1	NA	TRBJ2-6	CASSGTVVASGANVLTF	TGTGCCAGCAGTGGGACAGTTGTGGCTTCTGGGGCCAACGTCCTGACTTTC
NA	TRBV25-1	NA	TRBJ2-1	CASVQGVGEQFF	TGTGCCAGCGTGCAGGGCGTGGGGGAGCAGTTCTTC
NA	TRBV2	NA	TRBJ1-2	CARKVPGGYGYTF	TGTGCCAGGAAAGTCCCGGGGGGCTATGGCTACACCTTC
NA	TRBV19	TRBD1	TRBJ2-7	CASSSLHPGTGGNPYEQYF	TGTGCCAGTAGTAGTCTCCACCCTGGGACAGGGGGGAACCCCTACGAGCAGTACTTC
once	TRBV4-1	NA	TRBJ2-7	CASSQEGWESYEQYF	TGCGCCAGCAGCCAAGAAGGATGGGAATCCTACGAGCAGTACTTC
NA	TRBV6-6	NA	TRBJ1-5	CASSYQGGSNQPQHF	TGTGCCAGCAGTTACCAGGGAGGAAGCAATCAGCCCCAGCATTTT
NA	TRBV6-5	NA	TRBJ2-3	CASKARGPTDTQYF	TGTGCCAGCAAGGCTAGAGGACCCACAGATACGCAGTATTTT
NA	TRBV4-1	TRBD2	TRBJ2-1	CASSQGTSGAGSYNEQFF	TGCGCCAGCAGCCAAGGGACTAGCGGGGCGGGCTCCTACAATGAGCAGTTCTTC
once	TRBV7-2	NA	TRBJ2-5	CASSFSEGGETQYF	TGTGCCAGCAGCTTTTCTGAGGGAGGCGAGACCCAGTACTTC
NA	TRBV4-2	NA	TRBJ2-2	CASSQTLTGELFF	TGTGCCAGCAGCCAAACCCTGACCGGGGAGCTGTTTTTT
few	TRBV6-1	TRBD1	TRBJ2-1	CASSAMGDSSYNEQFF	TGTGCCAGCAGTGCCATGGGGGACAGCTCCTACAATGAGCAGTTCTTC
once	TRBV10-2	NA	TRBJ1-1	CASSESIGNTEAFF	TGCGCCAGCAGTGAGTCCATAGGGAACACTGAAGCTTTCTTT
NA	TRBV6-5	NA	TRBJ1-1	CASSYSFFLGTEAFF	TGTGCCAGCAGTTACTCGTTTTTCCTGGGGACTGAAGCTTTCTTT
NA	TRBV28	NA	TRBJ1-4	CASSSPQQGFGEKLFF	TGTGCCAGCAGTTCTCCCCAACAGGGATTTGGGGAAAAACTGTTTTTT
NA	TRBV5-1	TRBD2	TRBJ2-5	CASSPGTSGMTQYF	TGCGCCAGCAGCCCCGGGACTAGCGGGATGACCCAGTACTTC
NA	TRBV7-6	TRBD2	TRBJ2-2	CASSLLARAGGFTGELFF	TGTGCCAGCAGCTTACTGGCTAGAGCGGGAGGTTTCACCGGGGAGCTGTTTTTT
NA	TRBV11-2	TRBD1	TRBJ1-5	CASSLGGQGRGQPQHF	TGTGCCAGCAGCTTAGGCGGACAGGGAAGAGGTCAGCCCCAGCATTTT
many	TRBV7-2	NA	TRBJ1-1	CATGVTANTEAFF	TGTGCCACGGGCGTGACAGCGAACACTGAAGCTTTCTTT
NA	TRBV5-1	TRBD2	TRBJ2-2	CASSLKAGGTHRELFF	TGCGCCAGCAGCTTGAAGGCGGGAGGGACACACCGGGAGCTGTTTTTT
NA	TRBV19	NA	TRBJ2-7	CASSIGDGGPYEQYF	TGTGCCAGTAGTATCGGGGACGGAGGCCCCTACGAGCAGTACTTC
NA	TRBV6-5	NA	TRBJ2-1	CASKTVSYNEQFF	TGTGCCAGCAAGACAGTATCCTACAATGAGCAGTTCTTC
once	TRBV27	NA	TRBJ1-1	CASSRGGQGIEAFF	TGTGCCAGCAGTAGGGGTGGGCAGGGGATTGAAGCTTTCTTT
NA	TRBV10-1	NA	TRBJ2-2	CASSDTRGLTGELFF	TGCGCCAGCAGCGACACTCGAGGTCTAACCGGGGAGCTGTTTTTT
many	TRBV2	NA	TRBJ1-4	CASTRGPRNEKLFF	TGTGCCAGCACCAGGGGCCCCCGTAATGAAAAACTGTTTTTT
NA	TRBV11-1	TRBD1	TRBJ1-2	CASSYRDRSAGYTF	TGTGCCAGCAGCTACCGGGACAGGTCGGCTGGCTACACCTTC
NA	TRBV9	NA	TRBJ2-3	CASSVTWRSYSTDTQYF	TGTGCCAGCAGCGTAACTTGGCGAAGCTATAGCACAGATACGCAGTATTTT
NA	TRBV5-1	TRBD1	TRBJ1-4	CASSTGTGGTNEKLFF	TGCGCCAGCAGCACCGGGACAGGGGGTACTAATGAAAAACTGTTTTTT
few	TRBV5-1	TRBD1	TRBJ2-1	CASSATGVHNEQFF	TGCGCCAGCTCCGCGACAGGGGTCCACAATGAGCAGTTCTTC
NA	TRBV7-2	NA	TRBJ1-2	CASSSPGHYGYTF	TGTGCCAGCAGCTCTCCGGGACATTACGGCTACACCTTC
NA	TRBV10-1	NA	TRBJ1-1	CASSESRASPNTEAFF	TGCGCCAGCAGTGAGTCACGGGCCAGTCCGAACACTGAAGCTTTCTTT
once	TRBV5-3	TRBD2	TRBJ2-1	CARSPRTSGRAPGFDEQFF	TGTGCCAGAAGCCCTCGGACTAGCGGGAGGGCCCCGGGGTTCGATGAGCAGTTCTTC
NA	TRBV28	TRBD1	TRBJ1-2	CASSAPTGNNYGYTF	TGTGCCAGCAGCGCCCCGACAGGGAATAACTATGGCTACACCTTC
NA	TRBV2	NA	TRBJ1-1	CASNYEASTEAFF	TGTGCCAGCAATTATGAGGCATCTACTGAAGCTTTCTTT
NA	TRBV2	NA	TRBJ1-2	CASKVEGVKGYTF	TGTGCCAGCAAAGTGGAGGGGGTAAAGGGCTACACCTTC